A selection of T cell receptor beta chains follows, all from one sample in a study of T cells in localized non-small cell lung cancer. Only in-frame clones appear in the TCRdb table, and some are missing; sequencing was by immunoSEQ multiplex PCR. The data contain tens of thousands of clones, roughly four fifths of them singletons. The sequencing here drew on peripheral blood, taken before any cancer treatment. These receptors were taken from a female donor of 60 years or more with stage I lung adenocarcinoma. CDR3s include the opening cysteine and the closing phenylalanine or tryptophan. The D gene is left open where the match is weak. Clone size, where shown, is once, few, many, or a class for clones that have expanded.

V,size,D,J,CDR3,DNA
TRBV7-9,NA,TRBD2,TRBJ2-5,CASSLQGGQETQYF,TGTGCCAGCAGCTTACAGGGAGGGCAAGAGACCCAGTACTTC
TRBV11-2,NA,NA,TRBJ1-1,CASSLGDPGNTEAFF,TGTGCCAGCAGCTTAGGGGACCCAGGGAACACTGAAGCTTTCTTT
TRBV18,NA,NA,TRBJ1-1,CASSPTRNTEAFF,TGTGCCAGCTCACCTACACGGAACACTGAAGCTTTCTTT
TRBV30,NA,NA,TRBJ2-6,CAWSVGNSGANVLTF,TGTGCCTGGAGTGTGGGGAACTCTGGGGCCAACGTCCTGACTTTC
TRBV5-6,few,NA,TRBJ1-2,CASSLEGVSYGYTF,TGTGCCAGCAGCTTAGAAGGAGTTAGCTATGGCTACACCTTC
TRBV10-2,NA,NA,TRBJ1-1,CASSAGDTEAFF,TGCGCCAGCAGTGCTGGGGACACTGAAGCTTTCTTT
TRBV9,few,TRBD1,TRBJ2-7,CASSPITGTGAGEQYF,TGTGCCAGCAGCCCGATAACGGGGACAGGGGCGGGGGAGCAGTACTTC
TRBV11-2,NA,NA,TRBJ2-2,CASSRGTNTGELFF,TGTGCCAGCAGCCGGGGGACGAACACCGGGGAGCTGTTTTTT
TRBV11-2,NA,NA,TRBJ1-3,CASSDQGSAGNTIYF,TGTGCCAGCAGCGACCAGGGGTCGGCTGGAAACACCATATATTTT
TRBV5-1,NA,NA,TRBJ2-5,CASSLGGIRETQYF,TGCGCCAGCAGCTTAGGGGGAATAAGAGAGACCCAGTACTTC
TRBV7-3,once,NA,TRBJ1-1,CASRIGPNTEAFF,TGTGCCAGCAGGATAGGACCGAACACTGAAGCTTTCTTT
TRBV5-1,once,TRBD1,TRBJ2-7,CASSANRGRFHEQYF,TGCGCCAGCAGCGCGAACAGGGGGCGCTTCCACGAGCAGTACTTC
TRBV7-9,NA,NA,TRBJ2-2,CASQKTGGDTGELFF,TGTGCCAGTCAAAAAACAGGCGGAGACACCGGGGAGCTGTTTTTT
TRBV18,NA,NA,TRBJ1-1,CASSRNGGGGLNTEAFF,TGTGCCAGCTCACGTAATGGTGGGGGCGGCTTGAACACTGAAGCTTTCTTT
TRBV29-1,NA,NA,TRBJ2-2,CSGRGVGTGELFF,TGCAGCGGCAGGGGGGTGGGGACCGGGGAGCTGTTTTTT
TRBV7-5,NA,NA,TRBJ2-1,CARRPALGTRSYNEQFF,TGTGCCAGAAGACCAGCGCTCGGGACTAGATCCTACAATGAGCAGTTCTTC
TRBV9,NA,NA,TRBJ2-5,CASNGGGGPGETQYF,TGTGCCAGCAACGGGGGCGGGGGCCCCGGAGAGACCCAGTACTTC
TRBV5-6,NA,NA,TRBJ2-3,CASSLGGPTDTQYF,TGTGCCAGCAGCTTAGGAGGGCCCACAGATACGCAGTATTTT
TRBV15,few,NA,TRBJ1-4,CATSRDGTKGNEKLFF,TGTGCCACCAGCAGAGATGGTACAAAGGGTAATGAAAAACTGTTTTTT
TRBV29-1,NA,TRBD1,TRBJ1-2,CSVVSWTGAYESYTF,TGCAGCGTTGTTTCCTGGACAGGGGCTTACGAGAGCTACACCTTC
TRBV11-2,NA,NA,TRBJ2-1,CASSRVRGTYNEQFF,TGTGCCAGCAGCCGTGTTAGAGGTACCTACAATGAGCAGTTCTTC
TRBV7-8,NA,NA,TRBJ2-5,CASSLERVMYQETQYF,TGTGCCAGCAGCTTAGAGCGGGTTATGTACCAAGAGACCCAGTACTTC
TRBV15,NA,NA,TRBJ2-3,CATSSRQGNTDTQYF,TGTGCCACCAGCAGCAGGCAGGGGAACACAGATACGCAGTATTTT
TRBV5-5,NA,NA,TRBJ1-2,CASSLGFYGYTF,TGTGCCAGCAGCTTGGGTTTCTATGGCTACACCTTC
TRBV6-1,NA,TRBD1,TRBJ2-3,CASSEVQGVKYF,TGTGCCAGCAGTGAAGTACAGGGGGTTAAGTATTTT
TRBV5-6,NA,NA,TRBJ2-1,CASSLNLEEYNEQFF,TGTGCCAGCAGCTTGAATTTAGAAGAGTACAATGAGCAGTTCTTC
TRBV19,NA,TRBD2,TRBJ2-7,CASSMTPAGDEQYF,TGTGCCAGTAGTATGACCCCGGCGGGGGACGAGCAGTACTTC
TRBV7-9,NA,TRBD1,TRBJ2-7,CASSHGQGWYEQYF,TGTGCCAGCAGCCACGGACAGGGTTGGTACGAGCAGTACTTC
TRBV5-1,NA,NA,TRBJ2-1,CASSSGSRSMDEQFF,TGCGCCAGCAGCTCCGGGTCTAGAAGTATGGATGAGCAGTTCTTC
TRBV19,NA,TRBD1,TRBJ1-3,CASRFRDRDPGNTIYF,TGTGCCAGTCGATTCCGGGACAGGGACCCTGGAAACACCATATATTTT
TRBV28,NA,NA,TRBJ1-2,CASSLGSYPGYTF,TGTGCCAGCAGTTTAGGGAGCTATCCAGGCTACACCTTC
TRBV19,NA,NA,TRBJ1-4,CASSIGGKGHEKLFF,TGTGCCAGTAGTATAGGGGGGAAGGGCCATGAAAAACTGTTTTTT
TRBV4-2,NA,TRBD2,TRBJ2-4,CASSQVDGGNIQYF,TGTGCCAGCAGCCAAGTTGACGGGGGGAACATTCAGTACTTC
TRBV7-9,NA,NA,TRBJ2-7,CASSLSQASYEQYF,TGTGCCAGCAGCCTCTCGCAGGCCTCCTACGAGCAGTACTTC
TRBV28,few,NA,TRBJ1-3,CASGIRGLGNTIYF,TGTGCCAGCGGTATTCGCGGCCTAGGAAACACCATATATTTT
TRBV5-1,once,NA,TRBJ1-4,CASSLGQGNEKLFF,TGCGCCAGCAGCTTGGGGCAGGGTAATGAAAAACTGTTTTTT
TRBV29-1,NA,NA,TRBJ2-7,CSVETFRGGEQYF,TGCAGCGTTGAGACTTTTAGAGGGGGCGAGCAGTACTTC
TRBV7-3,NA,TRBD2,TRBJ2-5,CASSSGLAGGRETQYF,TGTGCCAGCAGCTCCGGACTAGCGGGGGGGCGCGAGACCCAGTACTTC
TRBV2,NA,NA,TRBJ2-2,CASRRSFAGELFF,TGTGCCAGCAGAAGATCGTTCGCCGGGGAGCTGTTTTTT
TRBV7-2,NA,TRBD2,TRBJ2-1,CASSLAGTTKNEQFF,TGTGCCAGCAGCCTGGCCGGGACTACTAAAAATGAGCAGTTCTTC